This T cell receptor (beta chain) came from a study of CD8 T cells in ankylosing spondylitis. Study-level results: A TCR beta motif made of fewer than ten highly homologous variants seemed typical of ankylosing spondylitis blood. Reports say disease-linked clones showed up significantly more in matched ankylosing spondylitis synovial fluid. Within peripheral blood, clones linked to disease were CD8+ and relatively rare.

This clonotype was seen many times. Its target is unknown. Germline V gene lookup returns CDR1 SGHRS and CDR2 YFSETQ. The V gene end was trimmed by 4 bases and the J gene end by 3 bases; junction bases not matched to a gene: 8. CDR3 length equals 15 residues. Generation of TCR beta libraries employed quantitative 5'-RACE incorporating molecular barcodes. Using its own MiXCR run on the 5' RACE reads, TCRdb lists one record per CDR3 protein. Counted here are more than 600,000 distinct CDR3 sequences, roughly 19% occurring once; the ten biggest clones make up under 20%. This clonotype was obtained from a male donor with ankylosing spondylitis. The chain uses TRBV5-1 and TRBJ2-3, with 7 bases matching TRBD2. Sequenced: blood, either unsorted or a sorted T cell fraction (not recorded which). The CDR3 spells CASSPRTSATDTQYF. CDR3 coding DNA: TGCGCCAGCAGCCCTAGAACTAGCGCTACAGATACGCAGTATTTT.